Here is one T cell receptor (beta chain) with its context. The data were taken from a study of blood T cell repertoires in COVID-19. Overall study: Both acute and convalescent COVID-19 samples were obtained from the United States, Italy and Spain.

Study processing details: It was from reference gene primer amplification that nucleated cell counts were estimated. Libraries were prepared by immunoSEQ multiplex PCR; TCRdb keeps only in-frame clonotypes and omits some of them. V, J and clone size are taken as reported in that table, and D and trimming were inferred from the DNA itself. The sample includes 300,000 to 350,000 clones, 80% to 90% seen only once; the top ten take 4% to 5%. The sequencing input was PBMCs or T cells enriched from blood (not recorded which). The sequence derives from a woman aged 40-49 years with acute COVID-19.

The CDR3 sequence is CASSQRTVFSGNTIYF. CDR3 in DNA: TGTGCCAGCAGCCAAAGGACAGTTTTTTCTGGAAACACCATATATTTT. The chain couples TRBV5-6 to TRBJ1-3, with a tentative D call TRBD1 (6 bases). The CDR3 loop spans 16 amino acids. Germline V gives CDR1 SGHDT, CDR2 YYEEEE. The V gene lost 4 bases and the J gene lost 1 base, with 15 bases spanning the gap. Complete variable domain (other parts from reference TRBV5-6 and TRBJ1-3): DAGVTQSPTHLIKTRGQQVTLRCSPKSGHDTVSWYQQALGQGPQFIFQYYEEEERQRGNFPDRFSGHQFPNYSSELNVNALLLGDSALYLCASSQRTVFSGNTIYFGEGSWLTVV.